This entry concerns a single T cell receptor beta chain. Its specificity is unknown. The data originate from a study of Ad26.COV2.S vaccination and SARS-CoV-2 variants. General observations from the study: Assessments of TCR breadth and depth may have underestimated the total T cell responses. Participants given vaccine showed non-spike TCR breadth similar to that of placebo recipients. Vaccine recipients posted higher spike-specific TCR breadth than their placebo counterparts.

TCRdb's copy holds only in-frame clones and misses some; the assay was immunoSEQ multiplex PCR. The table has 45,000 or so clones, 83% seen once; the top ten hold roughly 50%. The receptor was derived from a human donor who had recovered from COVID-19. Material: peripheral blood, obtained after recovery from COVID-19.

The CDR3 sequence is CAISASGGSAEAFF. The CDR3 bases are TGTGCCATCAGTGCTTCAGGGGGCAGCGCTGAAGCTTTCTTT. This sequence joins TRBV10-3 and TRBJ1-1, with 8 bases aligning to TRBD1. V was pared by 4 bases and J by 6 bases, with 7 bases of the junction left unmatched. This CDR3 comprises 14 residues. CDR1 is ENHRY, CDR2 SYGVKD, per germline.